Each of the 10 T cell receptor beta chains below was sequenced from the same sample in a study of T cells in Graves' hyperthyroidism and ophthalmopathy. RNA transcripts gave rise to amplified TCR beta CDR3 regions. A first-round RT-PCR of the TCR CDR3 used the HTBI primer set. TCRdb re-called the multiplex PCR reads with MiXCR, one entry per CDR3 protein. Among fewer than 650,000 distinct CDR3 sequences listed, more than 13% were seen once. The sample consisted of blood. These receptors all come from a woman younger than 30 with Graves' ophthalmopathy.

This chain links TRBV29-1 with TRBJ1-5; TRBD1 matches 10 bases. The V and J ends lost 4 bases and 6 bases, in that order; junction bases with no gene match: 12. The CDR3 length is 16 residues. The germline CDR1 and CDR2 sequences are SQVTM and ANQGSEA. The CDR3 DNA reads as TGCAGCGTTGGGGGGGGCGGGGGACAGGGGAGTCAGCCCCAGCATTTT. Its translation: CSVGGGGGQGSQPQHF.

This clonotype has at least ten counts. This chain connects TRBV11-3 to TRBJ1-1; TRBD1 is a possible D gene (6 bases). CDR1 and CDR2 (germline): SGHNT, YENEEA. The length of the CDR3 is 17 residues. The V gene lost 2 bases and the J gene lost 5 bases, with 21 bases spanning the gap. For the CDR3, the DNA is TGTGCCAGCAGCTTAAAGGAGGGGAAAGGGGGGGAGACTGAAGCTTTCTTT. Translation: CASSLKEGKGGETEAFF.

This clonotype was found many times. CDR3 sequence reads: CASSQGVSGNTIYF. DNA of the CDR3: TGTGCCAGCAGCCAAGGGGTCTCTGGAAACACCATATATTTT. The chain couples TRBV7-3 to TRBJ1-3; the D gene is possibly TRBD1 (5 bases). This CDR3 contains 14 residues. The V gene's germline CDR1 is SGHTA and CDR2 FQGTGA. V was clipped by 5 bases and J by 0 bases, with 8 bases between them.

This chain connects TRBV7-9 to TRBJ2-7; the D gene is possibly TRBD2 (5 bases). This CDR3 has 13 residues. Germline values: CDR1 SEHNR, CDR2 FQNEAQ (reference sequence). Trimming shortened V by 4 bases and J by 7 bases, and 14 bases separated the two germline ends. CDR3 sequence (DNA): TGTGCCAGCAGCTCCCCGGGAACACCGGAGCAGTACTTC. Translation: CASSSPGTPEQYF.

This chain joins TRBV20-1 and TRBJ2-5; 10 bases agree with TRBD2. In germline, CDR1 is DFQATT, CDR2 SNEGSKA (reference sequence). Germline trimming cut 0 bases from V and 6 bases from J; bases unmatched to any gene: 4. The CDR3 is made up of 14 amino acids. CDR3 coding DNA: TGCAGTGCTAGAGATGATAGCGGGAGGCAGACCCAGTACTTC. This translates into CSARDDSGRQTQYF.

This clonotype was counted many times. The chain has TRBV20-1 and TRBJ2-1; D is ambiguous. The germline V gene encodes CDR1 DFQATT and CDR2 SNEGSKA (reference sequence). The V gene lost 3 bases and the J gene lost 9 bases, with 15 bases spanning the gap. This CDR3 is built from 13 residues. Here the CDR3 DNA reads TGCAGTGCTAGGGTCGATAACGGCGCTGAGCAGTTCTTC. Translation: CSARVDNGAEQFF.

This clonotype was seen a handful of times. The rearrangement joins TRBV19 to TRBJ1-4; tentative D call: TRBD1 (5 bases). With 4 bases removed from V and 7 bases from J, the gap between germline ends came to 19 bases. CDR1 and CDR2 (germline): LNHDA, SQIVND (reference sequence). This CDR3 is 16 amino acids long. This chain's CDR3 is CASSTPPGPGGEKLFF. The DNA of the CDR3 is TGTGCCAGTAGTACACCTCCGGGACCTGGAGGTGAAAAACTGTTTTTT.

This clonotype was found a few times. V gene TRBV6-1 combines with J gene TRBJ2-1, with 13 bases aligning to TRBD2. The CDR3 spans 18 residues. V dropped 5 bases and J dropped 8; count of bases not matched to a gene: 15. Germline V lookup: CDR1 MNHNS, CDR2 SASEGT. In DNA form, the CDR3 reads TGTGCCAGCAGTACGTACCCTGGGACTAGCGGGACCCAGCATGAGCAGTTCTTC. Its translation: CASSTYPGTSGTQHEQFF.

On this clonotype: This sequence may be a read error, since a much larger clone differs from it by one base. The chain joins TRBV3-1 to TRBJ2-1; no clear D. CDR1 and CDR2 from the germline V gene are LGHDT and YNNKEL (reference sequence). The ends were cut back, 11 bases at V and 1 base at J, with 15 bases in the middle. The length of the CDR3 is 14 residues. The CDR3 reads CAGSLVRSYNEQFF. The DNA of the CDR3 is TGTGCCGGCTCGCTCGTAAGGTCCTACAATGAGCAGTTCTTC.

The rearrangement joins TRBV19 to TRBJ2-7; D is possibly TRBD1 or TRBD2 (5 bases each). CDR1 LNHDA and CDR2 SQIVND come from the germline V gene (reference sequence). With 5 bases removed from V and 2 bases from J, the gap between germline ends came to 10 bases. The CDR3 totals 13 residues. Here the CDR3 reads CASSWDAAYEQYF. The CDR3, as DNA: TGTGCCAGTAGTTGGGACGCAGCCTACGAGCAGTACTTC.